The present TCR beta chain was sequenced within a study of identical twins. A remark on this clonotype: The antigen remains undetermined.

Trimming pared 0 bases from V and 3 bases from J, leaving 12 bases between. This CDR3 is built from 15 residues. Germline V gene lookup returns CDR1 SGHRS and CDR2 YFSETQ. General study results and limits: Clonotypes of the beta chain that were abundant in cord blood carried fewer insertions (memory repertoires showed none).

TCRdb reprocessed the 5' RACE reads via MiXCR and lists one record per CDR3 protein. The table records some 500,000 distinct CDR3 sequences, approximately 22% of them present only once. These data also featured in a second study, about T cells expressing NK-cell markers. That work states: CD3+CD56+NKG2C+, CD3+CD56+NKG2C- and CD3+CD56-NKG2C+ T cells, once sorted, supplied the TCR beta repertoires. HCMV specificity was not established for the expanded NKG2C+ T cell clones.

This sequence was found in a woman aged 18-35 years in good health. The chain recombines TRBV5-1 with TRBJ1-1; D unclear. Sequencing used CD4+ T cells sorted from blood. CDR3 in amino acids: CASSLAERGYTEAFF. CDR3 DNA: TGCGCCAGCAGCTTGGCCGAGCGGGGATACACTGAAGCTTTCTTT.